This T cell receptor (beta chain) was recorded in a study of blood T cell repertoires in COVID-19. Study overall: Acute and convalescent COVID-19 specimens originated in the United States, Italy and Spain. Sample material is recorded as cDNA or gDNA derived from T cells, B-cell-depleted T cells, or PBMCs.

In the original workflow: Researchers report that nucleated cell counts were estimated from reference gene primer amplification. Assay used: immunoSEQ multiplex PCR; TCRdb lists only in-frame clones, some missing. V, J and clone size reflect that table, while D and trimming were determined from the DNA. Counted here are around 100,000 clones, roughly 79% occurring once; the ten biggest clones make up under 35%. The CDR3 length is 15 residues. Germline-derived CDR1 and CDR2 are ENHRY and SYGVKD. V dropped 8 bases and J dropped 1; count of bases not matched to a gene: 10. The sequenced sample was peripheral blood. The V and J genes are TRBV10-3 and TRBJ1-1, with 7 bases identical to TRBD1. The clonotype originates from an older man with active or convalescent COVID-19. The CDR3 region has the DNA TGTGCCATCCGGCAGGACCGGACAGGGAACACTGAAGCTTTCTTT. Amino acid sequence: CAIRQDRTGNTEAFF.